This T cell receptor (beta chain) was captured in a study of control samples from healthy donors and cancer patients. Sequencing used immunoSEQ multiplex PCR; TCRdb keeps in-frame clones, though not all of them. The sample gives 90,000 to 100,000 clones, around three quarters of which show up once; 10% to 13% is in the top ten. V lost 7 bases, J lost 3 bases, and 16 bases lay in between. The CDR3 is 15 amino acids. Per germline, CDR1 LNHDA and CDR2 SQIVND (reference sequence). The chain combines TRBV19 with TRBJ1-3, with TRBD1 as a possible D gene (6 bases). Sequenced material: blood. The clonotype originates from a woman aged 25 to 45 in good health. CDR3 region: CASTVGGVRGNTIYF. The CDR3 DNA follows: TGTGCCAGTACCGTAGGGGGGGTCCGTGGAAACACCATATATTTT. The complete variable domain, with remaining parts taken from reference TRBV19 and TRBJ1-3, reads DGGITQSPKYLFRKEGQNVTLSCEQNLNHDAMYWYRQDPGQGLRLIYYSQIVNDFQKGDIAEGYSVSREKKESFPLTVTSAQKNPTAFYLCASTVGGVRGNTIYFGEGSWLTVV.